This T cell receptor (beta chain) derives from a study of T cell changes during pregnancy in multiple sclerosis. Profiled with immunoSEQ multiplex PCR; TCRdb holds only in-frame clones, not every one. This table holds 30,000 to 45,000 clones, about nine tenths found once. Trimming left V 4 bases short and J 7 bases short, with 14 bases between. CDR3 length: 13 residues. The germline V gene has CDR1 SGDLS and CDR2 YYNGEE. The sequence was collected from a female donor with multiple sclerosis, enrolled in a pregnancy study. Sequenced here: CD8+ T cells from peripheral blood mononuclear cells, sampled after pregnancy. The chain combines TRBV9 with TRBJ1-2, with D possibly TRBD1 on 6 matching bases. CDR3 bases: TGTGCCAGCAGCCTTGGACAGTCCTCTGGCTACACCTTC. Encoded protein: CASSLGQSSGYTF. The full variable domain, its missing parts supplied by reference TRBV9 and TRBJ1-2, is DSGVTQTPKHLITATGQRVTLRCSPRSGDLSVYWYQQSLDQGLQFLIQYYNGEERAKGNILERFSAQQFPDLHSELNLSSLELGDSALYFCASSLGQSSGYTFGSGTRLTVV.